The present T cell receptor beta chain was sequenced within a study of cytomegalovirus exposure and HLA in healthy donors. Use of 60 Vbeta and 13 Jbeta primers characterized the PCR. Clones were sequenced by immunoSEQ multiplex PCR, and TCRdb holds only the in-frame ones, with some missing. The table lists 60,000 to 75,000 clones, approximately 78% of them singletons. V lost 8 bases and J lost 4, with 10 bases in between. Germline CDR1 reads GTSNPN; CDR2 reads SVGIG (reference sequence). This CDR3 spans 11 amino acids. This chain uses TRBV30 with TRBJ2-3; weak D call: TRBD1 (5 bases). This receptor was taken from a man aged 18 to 29 in good health and CMV-seropositive. Input material: PBMCs. The CDR3 reads CALSTADTQYF. In DNA form, the CDR3 reads TGTGCCCTTTCGACAGCAGATACGCAGTATTTT. Variable domain in full (rest from reference TRBV30 and TRBJ2-3): SQTIHQWPATLVQPVGSPLSLECTVEGTSNPNLYWYRQAAGRGLQLLFYSVGIGQISSEVPQNLSASRPQDRQFILSSKKLLLSDSGFYLCALSTADTQYFGPGTRLTVL.